This T cell receptor beta chain was identified during a study of blood T cell repertoires in COVID-19 (dated by TCRdb to about 2020). Study-wide context: Samples from collaborators originated in the United States, Italy and Spain and spanned both the acute and convalescent phases of COVID-19. Deeply sampled blood TCRbeta repertoires from subjects exposed to, actively infected with, or recovered from COVID-19 were included in the dataset. The material from the prospective study consisted of cDNA or gDNA derived from T cells, B-cell-depleted T cells, or PBMCs. The samples were drawn from the first 160 participants of the ongoing ImmuneRACE study and from more than 1,000 subjects provided by 6 global collaborators. Where available, HLA class I and class II types were obtained from metadata supplied by the sample provider rather than from assay-based typing. The repertoires were released in a freely available public database intended as a resource for research on the immune response to SARS-CoV-2. Sample metadata almost always included a de-identified subject ID, COVID-19 status, age in years and sex. What the authors observed across the whole study: The amount of clinical and demographic metadata varied by source and participant and was provided uncurated.

The immunoSEQ Assay, a bias-controlled multiplex PCR, was used to amplify TCRbeta CDR3 regions from genomic DNA. The published analysis was carried out like this. Within the assay, amplification of reference gene primers was used to estimate how many nucleated cells each sample contained. To quantify the absolute abundance of each unique TCRbeta CDR3 rearrangement, sequence reads were collapsed and filtered. For each sample, productive Simpson clonality was calculated as the square root of Simpson's diversity index across productive rearrangements. TCRdb stores this immuneACCESS table with in-frame sequences only. Part of the clones is absent; in the studies checked, under half of the shortfall reflects unresolved V genes, and no reason is known for the rest. For V, J and clone size, that table is used; D and trimming come from the DNA. The sample records more than 200,000 clones, 85% to 90% of which are singletons. The ten most abundant clones make up about 5.2% of the sample.

This clone was picked up a small number of times. What antigen it recognizes has not been identified. No clone much larger than this one lies a single base away; base qualities are absent. One collaborating source in Seattle enrolled patients during active infection and followed them longitudinally through the course of disease. Whole blood was collected in K2EDTA tubes by collaborating institutions according to the institutions' own protocols. Collaborator samples were shipped for TCRbeta analysis as frozen whole blood, isolated PBMCs, or DNA extracted from either sample type. V loses 0 bases, J loses 3 bases, and the germline ends lie 9 bases apart. Including the terminal cysteine and phenylalanine, the CDR3 comprises 14 residues. Only the CDR3 DNA stays, 42 bases, in frame from base 1. CDR1 SEHNR and CDR2 FQNEAQ were looked up in the germline V gene (reference sequence).

Rearrangement joined TRBV7-9 to TRBJ2-7, with the D gene too uncertain to name. Sequenced input: peripheral blood. The TCR originated in a woman aged 55-69 years with COVID-19, enrolled during active disease. Read as DNA, the sequence is TGTGCCAGCAGCTTAGCGGCTAGAAGCTACGAGCAGTACTTC. Its amino acids are CASSLAARSYEQYF.